Only a few counts were recorded for the clone carrying this T cell receptor (beta chain). This sample stems from a study of blood T cells in healthy people across ages. Using a J-beta primer mix together with a sample-barcoded 5' primer, a second PCR was run for roughly 6 to 12 cycles. TCRdb re-analysed the 5' RACE reads in MiXCR, keeping a single row per CDR3 protein. The data contain approximately 1.5 million distinct CDR3 sequences, roughly 30% of them singletons. PBMCs, at least 6 million per sample, were isolated. Trimming took 0 bases from V and 7 from J, leaving 16 bases between them. Germline values: CDR1 MNHNY, CDR2 SVGAGI (reference sequence). CDR3 size: 17 residues.

Material: blood. The chain uses TRBV6-6 and TRBJ1-6, with D maybe TRBD1 (6 bases). This TCR derives from a woman under 40 in good health. CDR3 in DNA: TGTGCCAGCAGTTACTCGCGGGGGACACCTGAAAATTCACCCCTCCACTTT. Translating gives CASSYSRGTPENSPLHF.